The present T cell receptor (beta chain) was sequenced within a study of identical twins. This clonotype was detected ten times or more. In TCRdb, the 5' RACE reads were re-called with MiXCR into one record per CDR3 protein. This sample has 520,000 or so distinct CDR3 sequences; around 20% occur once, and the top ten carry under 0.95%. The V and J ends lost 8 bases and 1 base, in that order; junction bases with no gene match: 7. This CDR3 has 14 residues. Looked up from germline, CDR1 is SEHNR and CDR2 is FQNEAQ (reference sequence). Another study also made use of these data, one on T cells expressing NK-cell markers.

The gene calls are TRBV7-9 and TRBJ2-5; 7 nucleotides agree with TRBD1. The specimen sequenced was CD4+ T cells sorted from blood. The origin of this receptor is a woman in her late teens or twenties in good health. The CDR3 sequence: CASRPGTVQETQYF. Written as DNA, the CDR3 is TGTGCCAGCCGCCCCGGGACAGTCCAAGAGACCCAGTACTTC.